The 30 T cell receptor beta chains presented below share a single source sample, sequenced in a study of human T cells and chemical hapten exposure. Time point specified: patch test 3, about 24 weeks after DPC sensitization. Treatment indicated: therapeutic diphenylcyclopropenone sensitization with weekly scalp DPC. From the RACE reads, TCRdb called clonotypes with MiXCR, one entry per CDR3 protein. The sample has roughly 90,000 distinct CDR3 sequences, roughly 10% seen once. The sequenced sample was whole blood, obtained in connection with sensitization to the hapten diphenylcyclopropenone (DPC). Receptors originate from a woman younger than 45 with alopecia areata. Some clones in this sample may be carry-over from other donors' samples.

This sequence joins TRBV28 and TRBJ1-1; 7 bases are a match to TRBD1. This CDR3 is built from 14 residues. Looked up from germline, CDR1 is MDHEN and CDR2 is SYDVKM. V lost 5 bases, J lost 5 bases, and 8 bases stayed unmatched. The CDR3 protein is CASSQTGVRTEAFF. CDR3 coding DNA: TGTGCCAGCAGTCAAACAGGGGTTCGAACTGAAGCTTTCTTT.

This clonotype was seen at least ten times. The chain carries TRBV4-2 and TRBJ2-3, with 8 positions matching TRBD2. Per the germline V gene, CDR1 is LGHNA and CDR2 is YNFKEQ. The V segment lost 0 bases and the J segment 5 bases; nucleotides outside the gene matches: 4. CDR3 length: 15 residues. CDR3: CASSQDLGLVDTQYF. As DNA, the CDR3 is TGTGCCAGCAGCCAAGATCTGGGACTAGTAGATACGCAGTATTTT.

This clonotype occurred once. The chain is built from TRBV7-2 and TRBJ2-5; D is uncertain. Trimming pared 1 base from V and 2 bases from J, leaving 11 bases between. The CDR3 has 15 residues. Germline CDR1 is SGHTA and CDR2 is FQGNSA. The CDR3 coding sequence is TGTGCCAGCAGCTTAGGGCTAACCCGACAAGAGACCCAGTACTTC. Its protein product is CASSLGLTRQETQYF.

The table lists this clonotype with many counts. This rearrangement joins TRBV29-1 to TRBJ1-1; D is undetermined. This CDR3 is 14 amino acids long. Germline V lookup: CDR1 SQVTM, CDR2 ANQGSEA. V lost 7 bases to trimming and J lost 3 bases, with 18 bases between them. The CDR3 DNA follows: TGCAGCGGATCGGTTTTAGTGAAGGACACTGAAGCTTTCTTT. It yields the protein CSGSVLVKDTEAFF.

This clonotype came up a few times. The J gene is TRBJ2-1, the V gene TRBV24-1, with 9 positions matching TRBD2. The CDR3 contains 13 residues. Unmatched junction bases numbered 5, after V lost 6 bases and J lost 9 bases. The V gene's germline CDR1 is KGHDR and CDR2 SFDVKD. CDR3 sequence: CATSKGLAFEQFF. The CDR3 DNA sequence: TGTGCCACCAGTAAGGGACTAGCTTTTGAGCAGTTCTTC.

The rearrangement links TRBV10-3 to TRBJ2-3, with D perhaps TRBD2 (5 bases). Germline CDR1 is ENHRY and CDR2 is SYGVKD. The CDR3 extends over 14 amino acids. Trimming cost V 4 bases and J 0 bases, with 8 bases left between them. This CDR3 reads CAISVGGSTDTQYF. CDR3 sequence (DNA): TGTGCCATCAGTGTTGGAGGAAGCACAGATACGCAGTATTTT.

This clonotype was seen ten or more times. The rearrangement joins TRBV9 to TRBJ1-2; D remains ambiguous. Germline V gene data show CDR1 as SGDLS and CDR2 as YYNGEE. The CDR3 totals 13 residues. V shed 1 base and J shed 4 bases, with 8 bases lying between them. CDR3 sequence reads: CASSVHSRYGYTF. In DNA form, the CDR3 reads TGTGCCAGCAGCGTACACAGCCGCTATGGCTACACCTTC.

This clonotype was observed at least ten times. The chain combines TRBV9 with TRBJ2-5, with 14 positions matching TRBD2. Germline V lookup: CDR1 SGDLS, CDR2 YYNGEE. Trimming at V came to 0 bases and at J to 2 bases, leaving 9 bases not matched to a gene. The CDR3 consists of 19 residues. CDR3 sequence (DNA): TGTGCCAGCAGCGTAGTCGGGACTAGCGGGAGTGGACCGCAAGAGACCCAGTACTTC. Its protein is CASSVVGTSGSGPQETQYF. The variable domain in full, with the rest retrieved from reference TRBV9 and TRBJ2-5, is DSGVTQTPKHLITATGQRVTLRCSPRSGDLSVYWYQQSLDQGLQFLIQYYNGEERAKGNILERFSAQQFPDLHSELNLSSLELGDSALYFCASSVVGTSGSGPQETQYFGPGTRLLVL.

Only a few counts were recorded for this clonotype. The chain employs TRBV18 and TRBJ2-1; 9 nucleotides match TRBD1. The CDR3 totals 14 residues. The J segment lost 9 bases and the V segment lost 6 bases, leaving 9 bases of the junction unmatched. CDR1 and CDR2 (germline): KGHSH, LQKENI. This CDR3 is CASSPGDRAGEQFF. DNA for the CDR3: TGTGCCAGCTCTCCTGGGGACAGGGCGGGTGAGCAGTTCTTC. The variable domain in full, completed from reference TRBV18 and TRBJ2-1, reads NAGVMQNPRHLVRRRGQEARLRCSPMKGHSHVYWYRQLPEEGLKFMVYLQKENIIDESGMPKERFSAEFPKEGPSILRIQQVVRGDSAAYFCASSPGDRAGEQFFGPGTRLTVL.

There are many counts of this clonotype. The chain links TRBV9 to TRBJ2-1; 8 nucleotides align to TRBD2. Germline CDR1 reads SGDLS; CDR2 reads YYNGEE. Trimming cost V 1 base and J 5 bases; bases outside gene matches: 5. The CDR3 consists of 15 residues. CDR3 region: CASSVLTSGHNEQFF. CDR3 DNA sequence: TGTGCCAGCAGCGTATTAACTAGCGGACACAATGAGCAGTTCTTC. The full variable domain, with the rest looked up from reference TRBV9 and TRBJ2-1, is DSGVTQTPKHLITATGQRVTLRCSPRSGDLSVYWYQQSLDQGLQFLIQYYNGEERAKGNILERFSAQQFPDLHSELNLSSLELGDSALYFCASSVLTSGHNEQFFGPGTRLTVL.

The chain couples TRBV29-1 to TRBJ2-2; D unclear. Germline CDR1 SQVTM, CDR2 ANQGSEA. The CDR3 covers 14 residues. With 0 bases removed from V and 1 base from J, the gap between germline ends came to 6 bases. In nucleotides, the CDR3 is TGCAGCGTTGAAGAGGGAAAGAACACCGGGGAGCTGTTTTTT. It yields the protein CSVEEGKNTGELFF.

The table lists this clonotype with many counts. V is TRBV6-1 and J is TRBJ1-2; TRBD1 is a possible D gene (5 bases). Germline assignment: CDR1 MNHNS and CDR2 SASEGT. This CDR3 has 14 amino acids. V lost 1 base to trimming and J lost 3 bases, with 9 bases between them. The CDR3 sequence is CASSEEEGYYGYTF. The CDR3 DNA sequence: TGTGCCAGCAGTGAAGAAGAGGGGTACTATGGCTACACCTTC.

This clonotype was recorded a few times. The chain couples TRBV10-3 to TRBJ1-1; 8 nucleotides match TRBD1. The CDR3 spans 15 residues. V lost 9 bases, J lost 3 bases, and 12 bases stayed unmatched. Germline CDR1 is ENHRY and CDR2 is SYGVKD. The CDR3 DNA reads as TGTGCCATTCGACAGGGGAGCCATACCGACACTGAAGCTTTCTTT. It yields the protein CAIRQGSHTDTEAFF.

This clonotype was detected only a few times. This rearrangement joins TRBV6-2 or TRBV6-3 to TRBJ2-7; 9 nucleotides agree with TRBD2. There are 14 residues in the CDR3. Germline CDR1 and CDR2: MNHEY and SVGEGT. V lost 6 bases, J lost 5 bases, and 8 bases stayed unmatched. The CDR3 bases are TGTGCCAGCAGCGGGACTAGCCGGTCCCACGAGCAGTACTTC. Its translation: CASSGTSRSHEQYF.

This clonotype was seen a few times. The chain is built from TRBV30 and TRBJ2-7, with 7 bases lining up with TRBD1. The CDR3 has 12 amino acids. V shed 2 bases, J shed 6 bases, and the junction held 4 bases outside the gene matches. CDR1 is GTSNPN and CDR2 is SVGIG in the germline V gene (reference sequence). CDR3 coding DNA: TGTGCCTGGAGTCGAGACAGGGCCGAGCAGTACTTC. This sequence encodes CAWSRDRAEQYF.

V gene TRBV29-1 combines with J gene TRBJ2-1; no reliable D call. Trimming took 7 bases from V and 8 from J, leaving 9 bases between them. Germline V CDR1 and CDR2: SQVTM, ANQGSEA. The CDR3 runs 10 residues. CDR3 bases: TGCAGCGGACGGGCGTATGAGCAGTTCTTC. Its protein is CSGRAYEQFF.

This clonotype came up many times. This sequence joins TRBV20-1 and TRBJ2-1; D unclear. This CDR3 is built from 13 residues. V lost 1 base and J lost 2, with 6 bases in between. Germline CDR1 reads DFQATT; CDR2 reads SNEGSKA (reference sequence). The CDR3 DNA reads TGCAGTGCTAGAGGGCACACCTACAATGAGCAGTTCTTC. It is translated as CSARGHTYNEQFF.

This clonotype was detected many times. V usage is TRBV30 and J usage is TRBJ1-6; no clear D. Germline V gene lookup returns CDR1 GTSNPN and CDR2 SVGIG (reference sequence). Trimming shortened V by 4 bases and J by 1 base, and 14 bases separated the two germline ends. CDR3 length: 16 amino acids. Here the CDR3 reads CAWKVLKSSYNSPLHF. In DNA, the CDR3 is TGTGCCTGGAAAGTTCTAAAGTCGTCCTATAATTCACCCCTCCACTTT.

The chain's CDR3 is CATSMGTASTDTQYF. CDR3 in DNA: TGTGCCACCTCTATGGGGACAGCTAGCACAGATACGCAGTATTTT. The V and J genes are TRBV19 and TRBJ2-3; 7 nucleotides line up with TRBD1. CDR3 length equals 15 residues. Germline CDR1 LNHDA, CDR2 SQIVND (reference sequence). After removal of 10 bases from V and 0 bases from J, the junction contained 10 bases not matched to a gene.

In its sample, this clonotype was seen a few times. This rearrangement joins TRBV7-2 to TRBJ1-6; 10 bases line up with TRBD1. This CDR3 has 15 residues. Germline V gives CDR1 SGHTA, CDR2 FQGNSA. The junction had 1 base not matched to a gene; V was cut back by 0 bases and J by 8 bases. Here the CDR3 reads CASSLAGTGDSPLHF. CDR3 coding DNA: TGTGCCAGCAGCTTAGCCGGGACAGGGGATTCACCCCTCCACTTT.

The chain couples TRBV6-5 to TRBJ2-7, with 7 bases identical to TRBD2. CDR3 length equals 14 residues. The germline V gene encodes CDR1 MNHEY and CDR2 SVGAGI. Losses at the gene ends were 0 bases for V and 2 bases for J; bases not matched to a gene: 1. The DNA for the CDR3 is TGTGCCAGCAGTTACTCTGCGGGGGCCTACGAGCAGTACGTC. This translates into CASSYSAGAYEQYV.

This clonotype showed up many times. The gene calls are TRBV10-2 and TRBJ1-5; D remains ambiguous. Germline CDR1 is WSHSY and CDR2 is SAAADI. This CDR3 spans 18 amino acids. Trimming took 0 bases from V and 0 from J, leaving 15 bases between them. The chain's CDR3 is CASSESAASRYSNQPQHF. The CDR3 bases are TGCGCCAGCAGTGAGTCGGCCGCAAGTAGATATAGCAATCAGCCCCAGCATTTT.

The sample holds many counts of this clonotype. This rearrangement joins TRBV6-2 or TRBV6-3 to TRBJ1-2; 9 bases agree with TRBD1. Germline CDR1 MNHEY, CDR2 SVGEGT. The CDR3 covers 14 residues. Trimming took 6 bases from V and 7 from J; bases not matched to a gene: 9. This CDR3 is CASRPGQGLGGYTF. The DNA for the CDR3 is TGTGCCAGCAGACCGGGACAGGGTCTCGGTGGCTACACCTTC.

This clonotype was seen many times. This chain links TRBV30 with TRBJ2-3; 14 bases line up with TRBD2. J lost 4 bases, V lost 1 base, and 7 bases had no gene match. CDR1 and CDR2 from the germline V gene are GTSNPN and SVGIG (reference sequence). The CDR3 consists of 17 residues. This CDR3 reads CAWSGGLAGEDPDTQYF. DNA for the CDR3: TGTGCCTGGAGTGGGGGACTAGCGGGAGAGGATCCAGATACGCAGTATTTT.

This clonotype was counted ten times or more. This rearrangement joins TRBV20-1 to TRBJ2-5, with D maybe TRBD1 (6 bases). The CDR3 spans 13 residues. Trimming removed 2 bases at V and 2 bases at J, with 9 bases between. CDR1 is DFQATT, CDR2 SNEGSKA, per germline (reference sequence). This CDR3 is CSARTGTQETQYF. The DNA for the CDR3 is TGCAGTGCTAGAACAGGGACACAAGAGACCCAGTACTTC.

V and J are TRBV2 and TRBJ2-7; perhaps TRBD1 as D (6 bases). Germline values: CDR1 SNHLY, CDR2 FYNNEI. Trimming stripped 8 bases from V and 4 bases from J, with 15 bases between. This CDR3 has 13 amino acids. This CDR3 reads CASSRGQIYEQYV. For the CDR3, the DNA is TGTGCCAGCTCTCGAGGACAGATTTACGAGCAGTACGTC.

This clonotype has ten or more counts. The rearrangement uses TRBV23-1 and TRBJ2-2, with TRBD1 as a possible D gene (6 bases). TRBV23-1 is an ORF for which the function is uncertain. Trimming took off 9 bases at V and 13 bases at J, with 30 bases between the two ends. The CDR3 is 16 amino acids. CDR3 DNA sequence: TGCGCCAGACTTAAGGACGGCCTTCGGCCTTCACAGGGGCTGTTTTTT. Protein: CARLKDGLRPSQGLFF.

This clonotype was counted many times. This sequence joins TRBV23-1 and TRBJ2-2, with a tentative D call TRBD1 (5 bases). TRBV23-1 is labeled an ORF, and its function is uncertain. V lost 2 bases to trimming and J lost 4 bases, with 17 bases between them. CDR3 size: 17 residues. The CDR3 DNA reads as TGCGCCAGCAGTCAAATCGGGTTCAGGGTTGGCACCGGGGAGCTGTTTTTT. This codes for CASSQIGFRVGTGELFF.

In regard to this clonotype: The conserved closing phenylalanine or tryptophan is absent in this CDR3, likely reflecting a read error. The limits of the CDR3 on the DNA are not certain, so only TCRdb's listed CDR3 is given. The J gene is TRBJ2-4, the V gene TRBV21-1. TRBV21-1 is designated a pseudogene. The CDR3 has 8 amino acids, counting both end residues. The CDR3 reads CASSKARD.

The chain uses TRBV10-3 and TRBJ1-3, with D hard to call. V was trimmed by 4 bases and J by 1 base, leaving 5 bases between them. The CDR3 has 13 amino acids. Germline CDR1 reads ENHRY; CDR2 reads SYGVKD. The CDR3 DNA is TGTGCCATCAGTGCCTTTTCTGGAAACACCATATATTTT. It is translated as CAISAFSGNTIYF.